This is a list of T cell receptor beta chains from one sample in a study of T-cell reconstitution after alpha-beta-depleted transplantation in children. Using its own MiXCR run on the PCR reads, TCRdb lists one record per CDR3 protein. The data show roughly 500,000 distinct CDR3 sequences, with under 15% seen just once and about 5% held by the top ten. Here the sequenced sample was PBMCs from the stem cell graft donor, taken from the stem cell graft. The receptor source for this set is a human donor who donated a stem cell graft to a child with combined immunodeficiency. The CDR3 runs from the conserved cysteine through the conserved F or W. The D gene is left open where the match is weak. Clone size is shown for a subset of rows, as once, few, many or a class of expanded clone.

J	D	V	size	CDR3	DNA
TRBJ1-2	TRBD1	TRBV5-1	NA	CASSRTGPEVGYTF	TGCGCCAGCAGCCGGACAGGGCCTGAAGTTGGCTACACCTTC
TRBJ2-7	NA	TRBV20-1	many	CSAKVGLPWEQYF	TGCAGTGCCAAGGTTGGACTACCTTGGGAGCAGTACTTC
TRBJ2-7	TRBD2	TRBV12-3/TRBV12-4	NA	CASSLASGSLPEQYF	TGTGCCAGCAGTTTAGCTAGCGGGAGTTTACCGGAGCAGTACTTC
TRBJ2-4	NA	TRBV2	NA	CASSVEGGLNIQYF	TGTGCCAGCAGTGTAGAGGGAGGTCTGAACATTCAGTACTTC
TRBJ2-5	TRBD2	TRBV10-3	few	CAISGLAGGETQYF	TGTGCCATCAGCGGACTAGCGGGGGGGGAGACCCAGTACTTC
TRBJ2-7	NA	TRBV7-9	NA	CASSSFDGSYEQYF	TGTGCCAGCAGCTCCTTCGACGGCTCCTACGAGCAGTACTTC
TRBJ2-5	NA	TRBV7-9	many	CASQRQGMQETQYF	TGTGCCAGCCAGAGGCAGGGTATGCAAGAGACCCAGTACTTC
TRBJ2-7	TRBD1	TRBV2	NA	CASRHQVRLGTGVYEQYF	TGTGCCAGCAGGCACCAAGTAAGGCTCGGGACAGGGGTCTACGAGCAGTACTTC
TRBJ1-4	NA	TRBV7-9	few	CASSPGREKLFF	TGTGCCAGCAGTCCCGGGCGAGAAAAACTGTTTTTT
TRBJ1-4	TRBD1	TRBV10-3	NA	CANSEYRGDEKLFF	TGTGCCAACAGTGAATACAGGGGCGATGAAAAACTGTTTTTT
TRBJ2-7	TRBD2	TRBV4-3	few	CASSRDRTSGYEQYF	TGCGCCAGCAGCCGGGATCGGACTAGCGGATACGAGCAGTACTTC
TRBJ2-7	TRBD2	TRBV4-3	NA	CASSQSPRTRAYEQYF	TGCGCCAGCAGCCAATCTCCCCGGACTAGAGCCTACGAGCAGTACTTC
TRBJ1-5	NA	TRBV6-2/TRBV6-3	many	CASSYETAEGQPQHF	TGTGCCAGCAGTTACGAGACAGCCGAGGGTCAGCCCCAGCATTTT
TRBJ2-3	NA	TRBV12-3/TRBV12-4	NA	CASSFASGEAPSSTDTQYF	TGTGCCAGCAGTTTCGCGTCGGGGGAGGCACCCTCTAGCACAGATACGCAGTATTTT
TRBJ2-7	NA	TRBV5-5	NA	CASSLGYGTYEQYF	TGTGCCAGCAGCTTGGGATATGGTACCTACGAGCAGTACTTC
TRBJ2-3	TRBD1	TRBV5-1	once	CASSIQGAADTQYF	TGCGCCAGCAGCATACAGGGGGCGGCAGATACGCAGTATTTT
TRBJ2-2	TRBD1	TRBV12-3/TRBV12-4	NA	CASSSSGGANTGELFF	TGTGCCAGCAGCAGCTCAGGGGGCGCGAACACCGGGGAGCTGTTTTTT
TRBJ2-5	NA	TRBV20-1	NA	CSAGPGGEGETQYF	TGCAGTGCTGGCCCAGGGGGGGAAGGGGAGACCCAGTACTTC
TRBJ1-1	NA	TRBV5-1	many	CASSRRALNTEAFF	TGCGCCAGCAGCCGCAGGGCCCTGAACACTGAAGCTTTCTTT